These 20 T cell receptor beta chains were all obtained from the same sample, sequenced in a study of blood T cell repertoires in COVID-19. Sequencing was performed with immunoSEQ multiplex PCR; in TCRdb, only in-frame clones are kept and a portion is missing. Here the sample spans approximately 270,000 clones, 85% to 95% being singletons. Sequencing was done on a sample of PBMCs or T cells enriched from blood (not recorded which). All receptors come from a man aged 40-49 years who had been exposed to COVID-19.

CDR3 DNA sequence: TGTGCCAGCAGCCCGCGACAGGGGAGGAGAAACACCATATATTTT. Translating gives CASSPRQGRRNTIYF. The chain is built from TRBV28 and TRBJ1-3, with 8 bases that match TRBD1. V lost 6 bases and J lost 5; bases outside the gene matches: 9. The CDR3 has 15 residues. From germline, CDR1 is MDHEN and CDR2 SYDVKM.

J is TRBJ1-4 and V is TRBV7-9; no reliable D call. The CDR3 is 15 residues long. Per the germline V gene, CDR1 is SEHNR and CDR2 is FQNEAQ (reference sequence). V was pared by 1 base and J by 6 bases, with 12 bases between. This chain's CDR3 is CASSLVGGFDEKLFF. The CDR3 DNA reads as TGTGCCAGCAGCTTAGTAGGAGGGTTCGATGAAAAACTGTTTTTT.

This chain connects TRBV30 to TRBJ2-3; 8 bases fit TRBD2. V gave up 7 bases and J gave up 1 base; unmatched junction bases: 1. Germline lookup yields CDR1 GTSNPN and CDR2 SVGIG (reference sequence). The CDR3 is 12 amino acids. As DNA, the CDR3 is TGTGCCTCAGCGGGAGGCACAGATACGCAGTATTTT. Encoded protein: CASAGGTDTQYF.

V usage is TRBV13 and J usage is TRBJ2-2; 8 positions agree with TRBD1. Germline values: CDR1 PRHDT, CDR2 FYEKMQ (reference sequence). With 5 bases clipped from V and 4 bases from J, the junction kept 12 bases outside the gene matches. The CDR3 has 17 amino acids. The CDR3 reads CASSPGQGGFPTGELFF. Written as DNA, the CDR3 is TGTGCCAGCAGCCCTGGACAGGGAGGATTCCCCACCGGGGAGCTGTTTTTT.

The chain is built from TRBV4-2 and TRBJ2-1, with unresolved D. The ends were cut back, 1 base at V and 7 bases at J, with 5 bases in the middle. In germline, CDR1 is LGHNA, CDR2 YNFKEQ. CDR3 length equals 12 residues. The CDR3 nucleotides read TGTGCCAGCAGCCAAGCTAGGAATGAGCAGTTCTTC. Its protein is CASSQARNEQFF.

This clone has a handful of counts. This chain joins TRBV3-1 (or the pseudogene TRBV3-2) and TRBJ2-2; D may be TRBD2 (5 bases). Germline CDR1 LGHDT, CDR2 YNNKEL (reference sequence). This CDR3 comprises 15 residues. V was shortened by 4 bases and J by 5 bases, with 14 bases between the two germline ends. The CDR3 DNA is TGTGCCAGCAGCCTAAGAGGGAAGAGTACCGGGGAGCTGTTTTTT. The encoded protein is CASSLRGKSTGELFF.

The rearrangement links TRBV15 to TRBJ2-3, with a possible D match to TRBD2 (6 bases). CDR3 length: 16 amino acids. V was cut by 0 bases and J by 6 bases, with 16 bases left in between. The germline gives CDR1 LNHNV, CDR2 YYDKDF (reference sequence). CDR3 in amino acids: CATSRDNPGAGDTQYF. As DNA, the CDR3 is TGTGCCACCAGCAGAGATAATCCGGGAGCTGGTGATACGCAGTATTTT.

The J gene is TRBJ2-7, the V gene TRBV5-6, with TRBD1 identical over 7 bases. Looked up from germline, CDR1 is SGHDT and CDR2 is YYEEEE. The trim removed 1 base at V and 3 bases at J, leaving 7 bases unmatched. The CDR3 has 15 amino acids. CDR3 coding DNA: TGTGCCAGCAGCTTGCTGCGGACAGGAGGCTACGAGCAGTACTTC. Encoded protein: CASSLLRTGGYEQYF.

This sequence joins TRBV27 and TRBJ2-3; TRBD1 is a possible D gene (5 bases). Germline CDR1 reads MNHEY; CDR2 reads SMNVEV (reference sequence). V was trimmed by 6 bases and J by 0 bases, leaving 13 bases between them. CDR3 length: 15 amino acids. CDR3 residues: CASSIDRPSTDTQYF. CDR3 DNA: TGTGCCAGCAGCATTGACAGACCTAGCACAGATACGCAGTATTTT.

The DNA of the CDR3 is TGTGCCAGCAGCTTCCCATACAACAGGGACCCCAATGAGCAGTTCTTC. The encoded protein is CASSFPYNRDPNEQFF. The rearrangement links TRBV7-9 to TRBJ2-1; tentatively, D is TRBD1 (6 bases). Looked up from germline, CDR1 is SEHNR and CDR2 is FQNEAQ (reference sequence). This CDR3 is built from 16 residues. The V gene lost 3 bases and the J gene lost 6 bases, with 18 bases spanning the gap.

This rearrangement joins TRBV6-5 to TRBJ1-5; 8 nucleotides match TRBD1. CDR3 length: 14 residues. Germline values: CDR1 MNHEY, CDR2 SVGAGI. V was clipped by 6 bases and J by 4 bases; unmatched bases: 5. CDR3 nucleotides: TGTGCCAGCAGGACAGGGGCCAGGAATCAGCCCCAGCATTTT. Residues: CASRTGARNQPQHF.

The V call is TRBV10-1, the J call TRBJ1-1; D might be TRBD1 (6 bases). The CDR3 extends over 14 amino acids. V dropped 3 bases and J dropped 3 bases, with 11 bases sitting between them. Germline-derived CDR1 and CDR2 are WNHNN and SYGVQD (reference sequence). The CDR3 loop is CASSDRGRYTEAFF. CDR3 DNA: TGCGCCAGCAGTGACAGGGGAAGGTACACTGAAGCTTTCTTT.

This chain connects TRBV9 to TRBJ2-7; 10 positions agree with TRBD2. With V trimmed by 0 bases and J by 4 bases, 4 bases remained unmatched. The CDR3 contains 15 residues. CDR1 SGDLS and CDR2 YYNGEE come from the germline V gene. The CDR3 protein is CASSVEPSGSYEQYF. Written as DNA, the CDR3 is TGTGCCAGCAGCGTAGAGCCTAGCGGGAGTTACGAGCAGTACTTC. The full variable domain, in which reference TRBV9 and TRBJ2-7 provide the parts outside the CDR3, is DSGVTQTPKHLITATGQRVTLRCSPRSGDLSVYWYQQSLDQGLQFLIQYYNGEERAKGNILERFSAQQFPDLHSELNLSSLELGDSALYFCASSVEPSGSYEQYFGPGTRLTVT.

The chain links TRBV7-9 to TRBJ2-5, with a weak D call TRBD2 (5 bases). V was shortened by 6 bases and J by 5 bases, with 19 bases between the two germline ends. The V gene's germline CDR1 is SEHNR and CDR2 FQNEAQ (reference sequence). The CDR3 contains 15 residues. The CDR3 sequence: CASSYELLGSETQYF. For the CDR3, the DNA is TGTGCCAGCAGTTACGAACTTTTGGGGAGCGAGACCCAGTACTTC.

The rearrangement joins TRBV6-6 to TRBJ1-1; the D is unclear. Trimming removed 7 bases from V and 2 bases from J, with 11 bases in between. The CDR3 is 13 amino acids. Germline values: CDR1 MNHNY, CDR2 SVGAGI (reference sequence). CDR3 loop: CASTPPGNTEAFF. The DNA of the CDR3 is TGTGCCAGCACCCCTCCGGGAAACACTGAAGCTTTCTTT.

A single count supports this clone. J is TRBJ1-1 and V is TRBV9; the match to TRBD1 covers 8 bases. This CDR3 has 13 residues. Germline CDR1 SGDLS, CDR2 YYNGEE. V gave up 3 bases and J gave up 5 bases; unmatched junction bases: 3. The CDR3, as DNA: TGTGCCAGCAGCGCACAGGGGGGGACTGAAGCTTTCTTT. It is translated as CASSAQGGTEAFF.

This chain joins TRBV30 and TRBJ2-3, with TRBD2 matching over 8 bases. CDR1 and CDR2 from the germline V gene are GTSNPN and SVGIG (reference sequence). The CDR3 totals 16 residues. With 1 base clipped from V and 5 bases from J, the junction kept 11 bases outside the gene matches. CDR3 DNA sequence: TGTGCCTGGAGTGCGGGACTAGACAGGCCTGTAGATACGCAGTATTTT. This sequence encodes CAWSAGLDRPVDTQYF.

V gene TRBV18 combines with J gene TRBJ1-2, with D possibly matching TRBD1 (6 bases). Trimming removed 1 base from V and 4 bases from J, with 13 bases in between. The CDR3 runs 15 residues. CDR1 is KGHSH and CDR2 is LQKENI in the germline V gene. The CDR3 DNA reads TGTGCCAGCTCACCACGGGACAAACAATTCTATGGCTACACCTTC. This gives the protein CASSPRDKQFYGYTF.

This chain connects TRBV27 to TRBJ2-7; possible D gene TRBD2, 7 bases. CDR1 MNHEY and CDR2 SMNVEV come from the germline V gene (reference sequence). V lost 5 bases, J lost 4 bases, and 21 bases lay in between. The CDR3 runs 16 residues. As DNA, the CDR3 is TGTGCCAGCAGTGACTACGGGGGGCTTAAGCTATACGAGCAGTACTTC. It specifies CASSDYGGLKLYEQYF.

This clone was counted once. The chain employs TRBV28 and TRBJ2-7; the D gene is possibly TRBD1 (6 bases). Germline V lookup: CDR1 MDHEN, CDR2 SYDVKM. Trimming cost V 3 bases and J 5 bases, with 11 bases left between them. The CDR3 contains 13 residues. The CDR3 sequence: CASSFGYRDEQYF. For the CDR3, the DNA is TGTGCCAGCAGTTTCGGATACAGGGACGAGCAGTACTTC.